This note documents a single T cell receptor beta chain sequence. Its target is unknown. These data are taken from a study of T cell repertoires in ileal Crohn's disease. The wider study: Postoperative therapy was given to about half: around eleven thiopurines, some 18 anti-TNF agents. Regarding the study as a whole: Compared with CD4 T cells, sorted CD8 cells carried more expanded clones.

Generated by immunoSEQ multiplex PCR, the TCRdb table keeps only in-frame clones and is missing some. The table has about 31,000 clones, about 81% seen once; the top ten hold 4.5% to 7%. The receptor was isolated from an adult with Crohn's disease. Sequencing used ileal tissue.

CDR3 sequence reads: CASHDSANEQFF. The CDR3 bases are TGTGCCAGCCATGACTCGGCGAATGAGCAGTTCTTC. This rearrangement joins TRBV2 to TRBJ2-1; D not resolved. CDR3 size: 12 residues. V dropped 8 bases and J dropped 7 bases, with 12 bases sitting between them. From germline, CDR1 is SNHLY and CDR2 FYNNEI.